One and the same sample provided the 23 T cell receptor beta chains below, sequenced in a study of cytomegalovirus exposure and HLA in healthy donors. PCR amplification relied on 60 Vbeta primers (plus 13 Jbeta primers). Here immunoSEQ multiplex PCR was the method, and the copy in TCRdb shows in-frame clones only, minus some. Among 90,000 to 110,000 clones, about 76% were seen once, and the ten largest hold roughly 2.3%. Sample: PBMCs. The receptors shown here come from a woman under 40 in good health and CMV-seronegative.

This rearrangement joins TRBV6-1 to TRBJ2-7; D unresolved. The V end was cut by 5 bases, the J end by 0 bases, with 5 bases between. The CDR3 loop spans 12 amino acids. Per the germline V gene, CDR1 is MNHNS and CDR2 is SASEGT. CDR3 sequence: CASSSTSYEQYF. CDR3 nucleotide sequence: TGTGCCAGCAGTTCTACCTCCTACGAGCAGTACTTC.

The genes are TRBV5-1 and TRBJ2-5, with D tentatively TRBD2 (6 bases). The CDR3 length is 15 residues. Germline V gene data show CDR1 as SGHRS and CDR2 as YFSETQ. V was shortened by 1 base and J by 7 bases, with 17 bases between the two germline ends. CDR3 nucleotides: TGCGCCAGCAGCTTGACCCTAGCGCCACCCGGGACCCAGTACTTC. Its protein is CASSLTLAPPGTQYF.

This chain joins TRBV5-4 and TRBJ2-2, with D perhaps TRBD2 (6 bases). The CDR3 length is 16 residues. V lost 4 bases, J lost 0 bases, and 13 bases lay in between. Germline values: CDR1 SGHNT, CDR2 YYREEE (reference sequence). The CDR3 protein is CASSVEPGANTGELFF. DNA for the CDR3: TGTGCCAGCAGCGTCGAACCGGGAGCGAACACCGGGGAGCTGTTTTTT. Supplemented by reference TRBV5-4 and TRBJ2-2, the full variable domain reads ETGVTQSPTHLIKTRGQQVTLRCSSQSGHNTVSWYQQALGQGPQFIFQYYREEENGRGNFPPRFSGLQFPNYSSELNVNALELDDSALYLCASSVEPGANTGELFFGEGSRLTVL.

This rearrangement joins TRBV30 to TRBJ1-6; D unclear. The CDR3 is made up of 12 amino acids. Germline loops: CDR1 GTSNPN, CDR2 SVGIG (reference sequence). The ends were cut back, 4 bases at V and 9 bases at J, with 10 bases in the middle. The CDR3 region has the DNA TGTGCCTGGAATCGGGTCGGTTCACCCCTCCACTTT. It yields the protein CAWNRVGSPLHF.

V and J are TRBV29-1 and TRBJ2-7, with TRBD2 identical over 7 bases. V was clipped by 7 bases and J by 1 base; unmatched bases: 10. This CDR3 spans 14 amino acids. The germline V gene encodes CDR1 SQVTM and CDR2 ANQGSEA. Here the CDR3 reads CSASGGRGSYEQYF. The CDR3 bases are TGCAGCGCATCCGGGGGGAGAGGGTCCTACGAGCAGTACTTC.

V gene TRBV19 combines with J gene TRBJ2-7, with D possibly being TRBD2 (7 bases). The germline CDR1 and CDR2 sequences are LNHDA and SQIVND (reference sequence). The V end lost 11 bases, the J end lost 0 bases, and 17 bases lay between the germline ends. The CDR3 has 14 residues. The CDR3 region is CASHGRGPSYEQYF. CDR3 nucleotide sequence: TGTGCCTCCCATGGGCGGGGGCCCTCCTACGAGCAGTACTTC. The variable domain in full, with the rest retrieved from reference TRBV19 and TRBJ2-7, is DGGITQSPKYLFRKEGQNVTLSCEQNLNHDAMYWYRQDPGQGLRLIYYSQIVNDFQKGDIAEGYSVSREKKESFPLTVTSAQKNPTAFYLCASHGRGPSYEQYFGPGTRLTVT.

The chain recombines TRBV11-2 with TRBJ1-2; D is unclear. The CDR3 has 15 residues. Trimming left V 4 bases short and J 6 bases short, with 18 bases between. Germline V gives CDR1 SGHAT, CDR2 FQNNGV. Here the CDR3 reads CASSSPGRGRHGYTF. The CDR3 nucleotides read TGTGCCAGCAGCTCCCCCGGCCGAGGGCGGCATGGCTACACCTTC.

The gene calls are TRBV15 and TRBJ1-5; possibly TRBD1 for D (5 bases). Deletions cut 4 bases from V and 10 bases from J, with 23 bases between. The CDR3 runs to 16 residues. CDR1 and CDR2 (germline): LNHNV, YYDKDF (reference sequence). The CDR3 nucleotides are TGTGCCACCAGCACCCCGGTTCGGGGGTTAATCAGTCCCCAGCATTTT. Its translation is CATSTPVRGLISPQHF.

The chain carries TRBV7-2 and TRBJ1-4; TRBD1 aligns across 8 bases. This CDR3 contains 16 residues. The germline V gene encodes CDR1 SGHTA and CDR2 FQGNSA. V lost 2 bases, J lost 2 bases, and 4 bases stayed unmatched. The chain's CDR3 is CASSLQGARTNEKLFF. CDR3 nucleotide sequence: TGTGCCAGCAGCTTACAGGGGGCCAGGACTAATGAAAAACTGTTTTTT.

The genes are TRBV27 and TRBJ2-6; no reliable D call. The germline CDR1 and CDR2 sequences are MNHEY and SMNVEV (reference sequence). This CDR3 is built from 16 residues. Between the trimmed V and J ends, which lost 2 bases and 5 bases, there was a span of 13 bases. Here the CDR3 DNA reads TGTGCCAGCAGTTTAAGTCCCGGTCTTCGGGCCAACGTCCTGACTTTC. It translates to CASSLSPGLRANVLTF.

This clone has only one observation. The junction departs from the called germline gene at one end, perhaps through a read error. Other DNA sequences in the same sample also yield this CDR3. V gene TRBV10-3 combines with J gene TRBJ2-7; 8 bases are shared with TRBD2. The germline gives CDR1 ENHRY, CDR2 SYGVKD. The CDR3 spans 16 residues. In DNA, the CDR3 is TGTGCCATCAGTGCAACCGGGGGGGAGGGCGTTTACGAGCAGTACTTT. As protein: CAISATGGEGVYEQYF.

This chain uses TRBV10-1 with TRBJ2-2; no clear D. CDR3 length: 11 amino acids. Germline CDR1 and CDR2: WNHNN and SYGVQD (reference sequence). Trimming cost V 3 bases and J 8 bases, with 4 bases left between them. The CDR3 region is CASSERGELFF. CDR3 DNA: TGCGCCAGCAGTGAACGGGGGGAGCTGTTTTTT.

The V gene is TRBV10-3, the J gene TRBJ1-5, with D uncertain. V lost 8 bases to trimming and J lost 0 bases, with 14 bases between them. The CDR3 length is 15 residues. Per germline, CDR1 ENHRY and CDR2 SYGVKD. CDR3 DNA: TGTGCCATCGGGGAGACAAGTAATAGCAATCAGCCCCAGCATTTT. As protein: CAIGETSNSNQPQHF.

The chain is built from TRBV7-8 and TRBJ2-7, with D perhaps matching TRBD1 (5 bases). The CDR3 extends over 14 amino acids. Trimming cost V 1 base and J 4 bases, with 11 bases left between them. The V gene's germline CDR1 is SGHVS and CDR2 FQNEAQ. CDR3 bases: TGTGCCAGCAGCTTAGTCCGTCAGGGTTACGAGCAGTACTTC. This translates into CASSLVRQGYEQYF.

This chain links TRBV6-1 with TRBJ1-1, with D uncertain. Trimming took 7 bases from V and 0 from J, leaving 12 bases between them. The CDR3 has 14 amino acids. CDR1 MNHNS and CDR2 SASEGT come from the germline V gene. In nucleotides, the CDR3 is TGTGCCAGCATCCAGGCAGCCATGAACACTGAAGCTTTCTTT. Protein: CASIQAAMNTEAFF.

The V call is TRBV6-5, the J call TRBJ2-5; 8 nucleotides line up with TRBD2. The CDR3 has 14 amino acids. CDR1 MNHEY and CDR2 SVGAGI come from the germline V gene. J gave up 2 bases and V 10 bases, and 9 bases lay outside the gene matches. As DNA, the CDR3 is TGTGCCACGAGGAGCGGGAGCGCTCAAGAGACCCAGTACTTC. Translated, it gives CATRSGSAQETQYF.

This clone showed up just once. The chain combines TRBV6-1 with TRBJ2-7; TRBD1 might be the D (5 bases). The CDR3 spans 13 residues. With 1 base removed from V and 1 base from J, the gap between germline ends came to 5 bases. Germline values: CDR1 MNHNS, CDR2 SASEGT. The CDR3 loop reads CASSEGTSYEQYF. In nucleotides, the CDR3 is TGTGCCAGCAGTGAAGGGACATCCTACGAGCAGTACTTC.

This clone was picked up a small number of times. V and J are TRBV2 and TRBJ1-4; 8 bases align to TRBD1. Germline CDR1 reads SNHLY; CDR2 reads FYNNEI. After removal of 0 bases from V and 10 bases from J, the junction contained 7 bases not matched to a gene. The CDR3 has 15 amino acids. The CDR3 DNA reads TGTGCCAGCAGTGAAGCCAGGGGGCTGGTAGGAAAACTGTTTTTT. It is translated as CASSEARGLVGKLFF.

The chain carries TRBV28 and TRBJ1-1; the match to TRBD1 covers 7 bases. Germline V CDR1 and CDR2: MDHEN, SYDVKM. The CDR3 loop spans 15 amino acids. V gave up 6 bases and J gave up 1 base; unmatched junction bases: 8. The CDR3 DNA follows: TGTGCCAGCAGCTCCGGGACAGAAGAGAACACTGAAGCTTTCTTT. It yields the protein CASSSGTEENTEAFF.

This chain joins TRBV27 and TRBJ1-2; 7 bases map to TRBD1. Germline CDR1 is MNHEY and CDR2 is SMNVEV (reference sequence). Unmatched junction bases numbered 9, after V lost 4 bases and J lost 1 base. There are 16 residues in the CDR3. CDR3 bases: TGTGCCAGCAGTTCCCCCCGACAGGGCGGTAACTATGGCTACACCTTC. Translated, it gives CASSSPRQGGNYGYTF.

This chain's CDR3 is CASSPRMGAGVADTQYF. CDR3 nucleotide sequence: TGTGCCAGCAGCCCGCGGATGGGGGCGGGAGTTGCAGATACGCAGTATTTT. This rearrangement joins TRBV7-3 to TRBJ2-3; tentatively, D is TRBD2 (7 bases). Per the germline V gene, CDR1 is SGHTA and CDR2 is FQGTGA. There are 17 residues in the CDR3. Trimming pared 5 bases from V and 4 bases from J, leaving 22 bases between.

This clone appeared a few times. The chain is built from TRBV27 and TRBJ2-1, with D possibly matching TRBD1 (6 bases). The CDR3 runs to 13 residues. CDR1 and CDR2 (germline): MNHEY, SMNVEV (reference sequence). V dropped 5 bases and J dropped 3 bases, with 8 bases sitting between them. The CDR3, as DNA: TGTGCCAGCAGTGAGACAGGCTACAATGAGCAGTTCTTC. Protein sequence: CASSETGYNEQFF.

The chain couples TRBV4-1 to TRBJ2-5; 13 nucleotides agree with TRBD2. The V gene end was trimmed by 2 bases and the J gene end by 5 bases; junction bases not matched to a gene: 5. Per the germline V gene, CDR1 is MGHRA and CDR2 is YSYEKL. The CDR3 spans 16 residues. CDR3 sequence: CASSQRTSGSMETQYF. The CDR3 DNA is TGCGCCAGCAGCCAACGGACTAGCGGGAGCATGGAGACCCAGTACTTC.